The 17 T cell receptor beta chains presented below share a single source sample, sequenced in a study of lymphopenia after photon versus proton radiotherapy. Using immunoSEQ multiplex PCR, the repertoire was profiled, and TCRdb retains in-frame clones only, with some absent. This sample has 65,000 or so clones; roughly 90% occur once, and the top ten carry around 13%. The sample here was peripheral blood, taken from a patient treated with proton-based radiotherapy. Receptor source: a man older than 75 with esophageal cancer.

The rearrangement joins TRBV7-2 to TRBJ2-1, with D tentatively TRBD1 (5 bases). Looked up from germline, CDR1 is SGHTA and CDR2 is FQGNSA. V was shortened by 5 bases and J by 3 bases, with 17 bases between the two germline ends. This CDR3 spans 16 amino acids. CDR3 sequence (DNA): TGTGCCAGCAGCCCCCAAGCAGGGTCAAGCTACAATGAGCAGTTCTTC. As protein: CASSPQAGSSYNEQFF.

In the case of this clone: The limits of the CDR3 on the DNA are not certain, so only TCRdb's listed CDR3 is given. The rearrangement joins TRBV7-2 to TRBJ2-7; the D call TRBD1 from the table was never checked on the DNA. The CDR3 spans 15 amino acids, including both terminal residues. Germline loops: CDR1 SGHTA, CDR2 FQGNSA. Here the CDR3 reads CASSPRVGLGIQEYF.

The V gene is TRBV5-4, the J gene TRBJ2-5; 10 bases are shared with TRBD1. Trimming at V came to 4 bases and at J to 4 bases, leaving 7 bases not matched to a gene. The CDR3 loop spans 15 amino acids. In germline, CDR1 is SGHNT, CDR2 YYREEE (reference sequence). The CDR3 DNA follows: TGTGCCAGCAGCCTAGGGACAGGGGTCCGAGAGACCCAGTACTTC. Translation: CASSLGTGVRETQYF. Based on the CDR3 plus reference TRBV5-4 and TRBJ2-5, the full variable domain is ETGVTQSPTHLIKTRGQQVTLRCSSQSGHNTVSWYQQALGQGPQFIFQYYREEENGRGNFPPRFSGLQFPNYSSELNVNALELDDSALYLCASSLGTGVRETQYFGPGTRLLVL.

The CDR3 DNA reads TGTGCCAGCAGTCCGGGCCTCCCTGTGAGTGAAAAACTGTTTTTT. It is translated as CASSPGLPVSEKLFF. The chain joins TRBV9 to TRBJ1-4; no firm D call. V lost 5 bases, J lost 7 bases, and 18 bases lay in between. Germline lookup yields CDR1 SGDLS and CDR2 YYNGEE. The CDR3 has 15 amino acids.

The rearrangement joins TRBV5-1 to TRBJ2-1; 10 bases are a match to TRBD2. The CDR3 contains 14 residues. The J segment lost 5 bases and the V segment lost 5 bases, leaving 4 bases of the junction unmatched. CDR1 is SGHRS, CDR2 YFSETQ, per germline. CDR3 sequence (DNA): TGCGCCAGCAGGGGACTAGCGACTAACAATGAGCAGTTCTTC. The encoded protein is CASRGLATNNEQFF.

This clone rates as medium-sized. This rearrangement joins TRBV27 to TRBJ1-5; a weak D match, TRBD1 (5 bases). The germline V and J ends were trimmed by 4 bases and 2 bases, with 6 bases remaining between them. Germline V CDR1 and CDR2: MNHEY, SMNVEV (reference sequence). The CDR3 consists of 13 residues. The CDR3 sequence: CASSWGGNQPQHF. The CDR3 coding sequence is TGTGCCAGCAGTTGGGGGGGCAATCAGCCCCAGCATTTT.

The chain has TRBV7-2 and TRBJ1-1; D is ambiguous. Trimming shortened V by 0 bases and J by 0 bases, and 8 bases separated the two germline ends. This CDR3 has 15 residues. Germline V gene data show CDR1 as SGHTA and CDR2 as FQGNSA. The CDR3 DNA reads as TGTGCCAGCAGCTTAGCCCCGGGTCTGAACACTGAAGCTTTCTTT. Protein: CASSLAPGLNTEAFF.

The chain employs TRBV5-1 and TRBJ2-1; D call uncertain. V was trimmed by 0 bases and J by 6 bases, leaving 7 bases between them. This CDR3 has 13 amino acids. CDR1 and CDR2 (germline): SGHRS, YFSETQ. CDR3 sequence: CASSLGLPNEQFF. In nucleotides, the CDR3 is TGCGCCAGCAGCTTGGGACTTCCCAATGAGCAGTTCTTC.

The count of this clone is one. DNA of the CDR3: TGTGCCAGCAGTGACCCCGCAGATACGCAGTATTTT. Its translation: CASSDPADTQYF. V is TRBV2 and J is TRBJ2-3, with unresolved D. This CDR3 has 12 residues. V lost 3 bases and J 4 bases, leaving 5 bases between the germline ends. Germline V gives CDR1 SNHLY, CDR2 FYNNEI.

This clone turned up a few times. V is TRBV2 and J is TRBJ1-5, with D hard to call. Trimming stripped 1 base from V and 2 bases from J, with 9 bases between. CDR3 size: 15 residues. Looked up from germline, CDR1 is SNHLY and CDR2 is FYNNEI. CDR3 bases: TGTGCCAGCAGTGAAGGAGGGTTTGGCAATCAGCCCCAGCATTTT. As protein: CASSEGGFGNQPQHF.

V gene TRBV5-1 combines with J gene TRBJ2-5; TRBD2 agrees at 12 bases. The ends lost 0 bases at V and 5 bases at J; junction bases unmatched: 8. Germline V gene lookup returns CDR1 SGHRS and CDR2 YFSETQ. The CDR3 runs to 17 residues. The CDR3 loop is CASSLAQTSGGAETQYF. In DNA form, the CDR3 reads TGCGCCAGCAGCTTGGCCCAGACTAGCGGGGGAGCGGAGACCCAGTACTTC.

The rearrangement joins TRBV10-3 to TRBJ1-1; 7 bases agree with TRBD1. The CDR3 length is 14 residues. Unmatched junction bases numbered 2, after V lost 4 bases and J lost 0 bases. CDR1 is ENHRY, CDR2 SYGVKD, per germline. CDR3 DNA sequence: TGTGCCATCAGTGCGGGACAGATGAACACTGAAGCTTTCTTT. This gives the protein CAISAGQMNTEAFF.

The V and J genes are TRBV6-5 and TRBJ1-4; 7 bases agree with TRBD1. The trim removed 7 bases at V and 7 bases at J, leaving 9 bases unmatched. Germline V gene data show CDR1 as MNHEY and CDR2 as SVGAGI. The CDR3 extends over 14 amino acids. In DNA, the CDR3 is TGTGCCAGCATCCAGACAGGGCAGCGTGAAAAACTGTTTTTT. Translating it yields CASIQTGQREKLFF.

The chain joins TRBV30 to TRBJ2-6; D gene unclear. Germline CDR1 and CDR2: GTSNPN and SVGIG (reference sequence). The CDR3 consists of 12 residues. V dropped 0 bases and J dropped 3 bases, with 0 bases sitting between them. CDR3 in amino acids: CAWSVGANVLTF. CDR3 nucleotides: TGTGCCTGGAGTGTTGGGGCCAACGTCCTGACTTTC.

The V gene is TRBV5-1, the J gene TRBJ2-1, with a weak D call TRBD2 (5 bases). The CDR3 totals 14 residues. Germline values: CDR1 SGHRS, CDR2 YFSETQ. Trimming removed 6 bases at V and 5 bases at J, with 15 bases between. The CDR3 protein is CASTVSSGNNEQFF. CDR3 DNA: TGCGCCAGCACCGTGTCGTCGGGAAACAATGAGCAGTTCTTC. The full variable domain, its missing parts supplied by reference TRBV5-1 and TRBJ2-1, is KAGVTQTPRYLIKTRGQQVTLSCSPISGHRSVSWYQQTPGQGLQFLFEYFSETQRNKGNFPGRFSGRQFSNSRSEMNVSTLELGDSALYLCASTVSSGNNEQFFGPGTRLTVL.

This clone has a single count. The CDR3 loop reads CASSLLRTEAFF. CDR3 DNA sequence: TGTGCCAGCAGTTTATTGCGTACTGAAGCTTTCTTT. The chain combines TRBV28 with TRBJ1-1, with no clear D. V was shortened by 1 base and J by 5 bases, with 5 bases between the two germline ends. Germline V gene data show CDR1 as MDHEN and CDR2 as SYDVKM. This CDR3 has 12 amino acids.

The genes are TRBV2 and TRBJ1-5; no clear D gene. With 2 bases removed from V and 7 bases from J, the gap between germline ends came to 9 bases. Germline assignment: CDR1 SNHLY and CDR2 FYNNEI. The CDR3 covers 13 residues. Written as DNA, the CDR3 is TGTGCCAGCAGTGAACGGGGTTGGCAGCCCCAGCATTTT. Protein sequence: CASSERGWQPQHF.